Below are 12 T cell receptor beta chains sequenced from a single sample in a study of CD8+CD57+ T cells in acquired aplastic anemia. Profiling that covered TCR beta VDJ and CDR3 relied on genomic DNA as its template. TCRdb reprocessed the reads via MiXCR and lists one record per CDR3 protein. The data show under 200,000 distinct CDR3 sequences, with roughly 50% seen just once and about 1.7% held by the top ten. In patients chosen for sequencing, flow cytometry had shown CD8+CD57+ cell expansion. Specimen: sorted CD4+, CD8+, or CD8+CD57+ T cells (not recorded which) from PBMCs. Receptor source: a human donor with aplastic anemia.

This clonotype was observed many times. The CDR3 here is CSISKTGGREASYTF. The CDR3 nucleotides are TGCAGTATCTCTAAAACAGGAGGGAGGGAGGCTAGCTACACCTTC. This sequence joins TRBV29-1 and TRBJ1-2; TRBD1 is a possible D gene (5 bases). From germline, CDR1 is SQVTM and CDR2 ANQGSEA. The CDR3 has 15 amino acids.

This clonotype was seen repeatedly, ten times or more. The chain has TRBV6-1 and TRBJ1-3; possible D gene TRBD1, 5 bases. The germline CDR1 and CDR2 sequences are MNHNS and SASEGT. This CDR3 is built from 14 residues. Between the trimmed V and J ends, which lost 2 bases and 3 bases, there was a span of 8 bases. The CDR3 bases are TGTGCCAGCAGTGAACAGACAGATGGAAACACCATATATTTT. It codes for CASSEQTDGNTIYF.

The J gene is TRBJ2-3, the V gene TRBV9, with 7 bases identical to TRBD2. The CDR3 spans 15 residues. Per the germline V gene, CDR1 is SGDLS and CDR2 is YYNGEE. The J segment lost 8 bases and the V segment lost 0 bases, leaving 9 bases of the junction unmatched. The CDR3 DNA reads TGTGCCAGCAGCGTAGGTCTAGCGGAATATGGTACGCAGTATTTT. It encodes CASSVGLAEYGTQYF. The whole variable domain, filled in from reference TRBV9 and TRBJ2-3, reads DSGVTQTPKHLITATGQRVTLRCSPRSGDLSVYWYQQSLDQGLQFLIQYYNGEERAKGNILERFSAQQFPDLHSELNLSSLELGDSALYFCASSVGLAEYGTQYFGPGTRLTVL.

The table lists this clonotype with many counts. This sequence joins TRBV19 and TRBJ1-3; weak D call: TRBD1 (5 bases). Germline V gene sequence: CDR1 LNHDA, CDR2 SQIVND (reference sequence). This CDR3 has 15 residues. V was trimmed by 7 bases and J by 3 bases, leaving 16 bases between them. The CDR3 DNA follows: TGTGCCAGTACCACCGCCGGGGGAGGTGGAAACACCATATATTTT. It codes for CASTTAGGGGNTIYF.

The CDR3 reads CASNISADPQETQYF. The CDR3, as DNA: TGTGCCAGCAACATTTCGGCAGACCCCCAAGAGACCCAGTACTTC. The chain has TRBV27 and TRBJ2-5, with D unclear. CDR3 size: 15 residues. The V end was cut by 7 bases, the J end by 1 base, with 16 bases between. Germline lookup yields CDR1 MNHEY and CDR2 SMNVEV (reference sequence).

J is TRBJ1-3 and V is TRBV9, with a weak D call TRBD1 (6 bases). Germline-derived CDR1 and CDR2 are SGDLS and YYNGEE. CDR3 size: 16 residues. V lost 0 bases to trimming and J lost 1 base, with 11 bases between them. CDR3 in amino acids: CASSVEGQGSGNTIYF. CDR3 DNA sequence: TGTGCCAGCAGCGTAGAGGGGCAGGGGTCTGGAAACACCATATATTTT.

There are many counts of this clonotype. V is TRBV20-1 and J is TRBJ1-1; no reliable D call. This CDR3 has 12 amino acids. The V and J ends lost 7 bases and 1 base respectively, with 10 bases between them. Germline CDR1 and CDR2: DFQATT and SNEGSKA (reference sequence). The CDR3 coding sequence is TGCAGTGTGAGAGTTCAGAACACTGAAGCTTTCTTT. It yields the protein CSVRVQNTEAFF.

The table lists this clonotype with many counts. The chain carries TRBV14 and TRBJ1-4, with D maybe TRBD1 (5 bases). Trimming took off 3 bases at V and 4 bases at J, with 9 bases between the two ends. The CDR3 spans 14 residues. Germline loops: CDR1 SGHDN, CDR2 FVKESK. DNA for the CDR3: TGTGCCAGCAGCCACCAGGGATTTAATGAAAAACTGTTTTTT. Protein product: CASSHQGFNEKLFF.

This clonotype was detected ten times or more. The chain employs TRBV20-1 and TRBJ1-2, with D possibly being TRBD1 (6 bases). Germline-derived CDR1 and CDR2 are DFQATT and SNEGSKA (reference sequence). V was shortened by 5 bases and J by 8 bases, with 21 bases between the two germline ends. This CDR3 comprises 14 residues. In nucleotides, the CDR3 is TGCAGTGCTCGGTCCACAGGGCACGGTGGAGGCTACACCTTC. Translated, it gives CSARSTGHGGGYTF.

The V call is TRBV10-3, the J call TRBJ2-2, with unresolved D. V lost 7 bases, J lost 6 bases, and 9 bases lay in between. Germline V gene lookup returns CDR1 ENHRY and CDR2 SYGVKD. The CDR3 spans 12 residues. This CDR3 is CAITVPAGELFF. DNA of the CDR3: TGTGCCATCACCGTGCCCGCCGGGGAGCTGTTTTTT.

A note on this clonotype: One junction end does not reproduce the germline sequence, and a read error may be involved. V is TRBV12-3 or TRBV12-4 and J is TRBJ1-4; the match to TRBD1 covers 7 bases. This CDR3 spans 16 amino acids. CDR3 DNA: TGTGCCAGCAGAAAGGGACAGTGGTCAACTAATGAAAAACTGTCTTTT. Protein: CASRKGQWSTNEKLSF.

This clonotype was recorded a few times. This chain joins TRBV30 and TRBJ2-7; 14 bases align to TRBD2. From germline, CDR1 is GTSNPN and CDR2 SVGIG (reference sequence). The CDR3 covers 15 residues. Trimming cost V 4 bases and J 7 bases; bases outside gene matches: 9. The CDR3 region has the DNA TGTGCCTGGACGATAGGACTAGCGGGAGGTACGGAGCAGTACTTC. This encodes CAWTIGLAGGTEQYF.